Listed below are T cell receptor beta chains from one sample, sequenced in a study of OX40 agonist ivuxolimab in advanced cancers. The assay was immunoSEQ multiplex PCR, and TCRdb's table has in-frame clones only and misses some. The table lists some 66,000 clones, roughly four fifths of them singletons. Sample: CD4+ or CD8+ T cells sorted from blood, taken in a trial of the OX40 agonist ivuxolimab. Source of these receptors: an adult with an advanced solid tumor such as melanoma, head and neck, liver or kidney cancer. CDR3s include the opening cysteine and the closing phenylalanine or tryptophan. Fields, in order: D gene, clone size, V gene, J gene, CDR3 DNA, CDR3 protein. The D gene is left open where the match is weak. Clone size, where shown, is once, few, many, or a class for clones that have expanded.

D: TRBD1
size: once
V: TRBV5-1
J: TRBJ2-2
DNA: TGCGCCAGCAGCTTCACAGGGGCCCTGAACACCGGGGAGCTGTTTTTT
CDR3: CASSFTGALNTGELFF

D: TRBD2
size: NA
V: TRBV13
J: TRBJ2-3
DNA: TGTGCCAGCAGCTTAAGCGGAGTGCTAGCGGGTCTAAGCACAGATACGCAGTATTTT
CDR3: CASSLSGVLAGLSTDTQYF

D: NA
size: NA
V: TRBV27
J: TRBJ2-7
DNA: TGTGCCAGCAGTGTGGACAGCTCCTACGAGCAGTACTTC
CDR3: CASSVDSSYEQYF

D: TRBD2
size: NA
V: TRBV7-9
J: TRBJ2-1
DNA: TGTGCCAGCAGAACTACTAGCGTTAGGGGCTCTGAGCAGTTCTTC
CDR3: CASRTTSVRGSEQFF

D: NA
size: NA
V: TRBV30
J: TRBJ2-5
DNA: TGTGCCTTCTCAAACGGGGAGACCCAGTACTTC
CDR3: CAFSNGETQYF

D: NA
size: once
V: TRBV7-9
J: TRBJ1-5
DNA: TGTGCCAGCAGCTTAGTGTTTGATGGGGACAATCAGCCCCAGCATTTT
CDR3: CASSLVFDGDNQPQHF

D: TRBD1
size: few
V: TRBV6-6
J: TRBJ2-7
DNA: TGTGCCAGCAGTTACTCGAGACAGGGCGAAGAGCAGTACTTC
CDR3: CASSYSRQGEEQYF

D: NA
size: NA
V: TRBV6-1
J: TRBJ1-1
DNA: TGTGCCAGCAGTGAAGCGAGGTCATCCGGAGCTTTCTTT
CDR3: CASSEARSSGAFF

D: NA
size: NA
V: TRBV6-4
J: TRBJ2-1
DNA: TGTGCCAGCAGTGACTCGGGTGGCTTCCCCTACAATGAGCAGTTCTTC
CDR3: CASSDSGGFPYNEQFF

D: NA
size: NA
V: TRBV27
J: TRBJ1-1
DNA: TGTGCCAGCAGTTTATCTCGGAGGGGTGACACTGAAGCTTTCTTT
CDR3: CASSLSRRGDTEAFF

D: NA
size: NA
V: TRBV27
J: TRBJ2-7
DNA: TGTGCCAGCAGTTTGGCGTCCTACGAGCAGTACTTC
CDR3: CASSLASYEQYF

D: TRBD2
size: NA
V: TRBV4-2
J: TRBJ2-3
DNA: TGTGCCAGCAGCCAAGATTCGGGGGGAGTTGGAACAGATACGCAGTATTTT
CDR3: CASSQDSGGVGTDTQYF

D: NA
size: NA
V: TRBV30
J: TRBJ1-3
DNA: TGTGCCTGGAGTGTAAAAGGGGCTGGAAACACCATATATTTT
CDR3: CAWSVKGAGNTIYF

D: TRBD1
size: NA
V: TRBV27
J: TRBJ2-7
DNA: TGTGCCAGCAGTTTCCCCTTAAGGACAGGGGGGATCTACGAGCAGTACTTC
CDR3: CASSFPLRTGGIYEQYF

D: TRBD1
size: few
V: TRBV5-4
J: TRBJ2-3
DNA: TGTGCCAGCAGTCAAGGACAGGGGCGTGTAGATACGCAGTATTTT
CDR3: CASSQGQGRVDTQYF

D: TRBD1
size: NA
V: TRBV18
J: TRBJ1-4
DNA: TGTGCCAGCTGCCTAGGGACAGAAAATGAAAAACTGTTTTTT
CDR3: CASCLGTENEKLFF

D: NA
size: NA
V: TRBV5-1
J: TRBJ1-1
DNA: TGCGCCAGCAGCACCGGACAGATGAACACTGAAGCTTTCTTT
CDR3: CASSTGQMNTEAFF

D: NA
size: once
V: TRBV19
J: TRBJ1-2
DNA: TGTGCCAGTAGTATTCAGGGACGGGGCTATGGCTACACCTTC
CDR3: CASSIQGRGYGYTF

D: NA
size: NA
V: TRBV7-6
J: TRBJ1-2
DNA: TGTGCCAGCAGCCCGACCGAAGTGACGTTACGAGGCTACACCTTC
CDR3: CASSPTEVTLRGYTF

D: NA
size: NA
V: TRBV18
J: TRBJ2-7
DNA: TGTGCCAGCTCACCGCCTCACGGCGAGCAGTACTTC
CDR3: CASSPPHGEQYF

D: NA
size: few
V: TRBV5-4
J: TRBJ1-1
DNA: TGTGCCAGCAGCTTCGGACGGGGGAACACTGAAGCTTTCTTT
CDR3: CASSFGRGNTEAFF

D: TRBD2
size: NA
V: TRBV5-1
J: TRBJ2-5
DNA: TGCGCCAGCAGCTTGACATTACTAGCGGGAGGGCGGGAGACCCAGTACTTC
CDR3: CASSLTLLAGGRETQYF

D: TRBD1
size: NA
V: TRBV6-6
J: TRBJ2-1
DNA: TGTGCCAGCAGCCAGCAGGGACAGGGGATATACAATGAGCAGTTCTTC
CDR3: CASSQQGQGIYNEQFF

D: NA
size: NA
V: TRBV18
J: TRBJ1-2
DNA: TGTGCCAGCTCACCATCCGGGGGCGACTATGGCTACACCTTC
CDR3: CASSPSGGDYGYTF

D: NA
size: NA
V: TRBV19
J: TRBJ1-1
DNA: TGTGCCAGTAGTATACGGGGAGACACTGAAGCTTTCTTT
CDR3: CASSIRGDTEAFF

D: NA
size: NA
V: TRBV19
J: TRBJ2-7
DNA: TGTGCCAGTAGTGGGCCCGCTGACACGTTCTTTGGATTTAGCTCCTACGAGCAGTACTTC
CDR3: CASSGPADTFFGFSSYEQYF

D: NA
size: NA
V: TRBV7-2
J: TRBJ1-5
DNA: TGTGCCAGCAGCCCCATAAATCAGCCCCAGCATTTT
CDR3: CASSPINQPQHF

D: TRBD2
size: NA
V: TRBV7-6
J: TRBJ2-1
DNA: TGTGCCAGCAGCGTAGGACCCGGGACTAGCGGACCGAGCTCCTACAATGAGCAGTTCTTC
CDR3: CASSVGPGTSGPSSYNEQFF

D: NA
size: few
V: TRBV2
J: TRBJ2-6
DNA: TGTGCCAGCAGACTAGCTGGGGCCAACGTCCTGACTTTC
CDR3: CASRLAGANVLTF

D: NA
size: NA
V: TRBV9
J: TRBJ1-2
DNA: TGTGCCAGCAGCGTAGAGGCCCGGACAAACTATGGCTACACCTTC
CDR3: CASSVEARTNYGYTF

D: NA
size: NA
V: TRBV27
J: TRBJ1-4
DNA: TGTGCCAGCTCCCAGGCGGGGGAAAAACTGTTTTTT
CDR3: CASSQAGEKLFF

D: NA
size: NA
V: TRBV4-1
J: TRBJ1-1
DNA: TGCGCCAGCAGCCAAGTTCAGGGGACCACTGAAGCTTTCTTT
CDR3: CASSQVQGTTEAFF

D: TRBD2
size: NA
V: TRBV10-1
J: TRBJ2-1
DNA: TGCGCCAGCAGTGAGTCGATACTAGCGGGAGCCAATGAGCAGTTCTTC
CDR3: CASSESILAGANEQFF

D: NA
size: NA
V: TRBV21-1
J: TRBJ1-3
DNA: TGTGCCAGCAGCAAAGTAACAGGGGTCGTTGGAAACACCATATATTTT
CDR3: CASSKVTGVVGNTIYF

D: TRBD1
size: NA
V: TRBV7-9
J: TRBJ2-1
DNA: TGTGCCAGCAGCTCAACCACGGGACAGGGTTCGGCCTACAATGAGCAGTTCTTC
CDR3: CASSSTTGQGSAYNEQFF

D: NA
size: NA
V: TRBV12-5
J: TRBJ2-2
DNA: TGTGCTAGTGGGGGTGGGAAAAACACCGGGGAGCTGTTTTTT
CDR3: CASGGGKNTGELFF

D: NA
size: NA
V: TRBV6-1
J: TRBJ1-2
DNA: TGTGCCAGCCGACTACCCGGGACGGGCTACACCTTC
CDR3: CASRLPGTGYTF

D: NA
size: NA
V: TRBV19
J: TRBJ1-2
DNA: TGTGCCAGTAATATCGACAGAGCTAACTATGGCTACACCTTC
CDR3: CASNIDRANYGYTF

D: NA
size: few
V: TRBV29-1
J: TRBJ1-2
DNA: TGCAGCGTTGAAGATCCAAATAGCACCTTC
CDR3: CSVEDPNSTF

D: NA
size: NA
V: TRBV7-2
J: TRBJ2-3
DNA: TGTGCCAGCAGCGAACCCTGGGCAGATACGCAGTATTTT
CDR3: CASSEPWADTQYF

D: TRBD1
size: NA
V: TRBV5-4
J: TRBJ2-7
DNA: TGTGCCAGCAGCAGGTGGACAGGCCTCGAGCAGTACTTC
CDR3: CASSRWTGLEQYF

D: TRBD2
size: once
V: TRBV6-5
J: TRBJ2-7
DNA: TGTGCGAGCCGACGAGCGGGATCAAGCTACGAGCAGTACTTC
CDR3: CASRRAGSSYEQYF

D: TRBD2
size: NA
V: TRBV4-2
J: TRBJ2-7
DNA: TGTGCCAGCAGCAGGACTAGGGTCAACGAGCAGTACTTC
CDR3: CASSRTRVNEQYF

D: TRBD2
size: NA
V: TRBV7-9
J: TRBJ2-1
DNA: TGTGCCAGCAGCCGTATAGCGGGAGAGCAGTTCTTC
CDR3: CASSRIAGEQFF

D: NA
size: NA
V: TRBV5-8
J: TRBJ2-7
DNA: TGTGCCAGCAGCTTGGATCTAGCCTCCTACGAGCAGTACTTC
CDR3: CASSLDLASYEQYF

D: NA
size: NA
V: TRBV7-2
J: TRBJ2-2
DNA: TGTGCCAGCAGCCCCGCGGCGGGCACCGGGGAGCTGTTTTTT
CDR3: CASSPAAGTGELFF

D: NA
size: NA
V: TRBV2
J: TRBJ2-3
DNA: TGTGCCAGCAGGGCCGTAGCGGTTGGGGTTGGCACAGATACGCAGTATTTT
CDR3: CASRAVAVGVGTDTQYF

D: NA
size: once
V: TRBV18
J: TRBJ2-5
DNA: TGTGCCAGCTCACCACGAAGTACAGGAAACCAAGAGACCCAGTACTTC
CDR3: CASSPRSTGNQETQYF

D: TRBD1
size: NA
V: TRBV5-1
J: TRBJ2-7
DNA: TGCGCCAGCAGGACGGACAGGGGGACTACCTACGAGCAGTACTTC
CDR3: CASRTDRGTTYEQYF

D: NA
size: NA
V: TRBV21-1
J: TRBJ2-5
DNA: TGTGCCAGCAGCAGAGGACAGGGGGAGGAGACCCAGTACTTC
CDR3: CASSRGQGEETQYF

D: TRBD1
size: NA
V: TRBV28
J: TRBJ1-2
DNA: TGTGCCAGCAGTCGTACACAACTTCGACAGGGCCCTATCTATGGCTACACCTTC
CDR3: CASSRTQLRQGPIYGYTF

D: NA
size: NA
V: TRBV30
J: TRBJ2-7
DNA: TGTGCCTGGAGCACAAGCAATCCGGCCGAGCAGTACTTC
CDR3: CAWSTSNPAEQYF

D: TRBD2
size: NA
V: TRBV7-2
J: TRBJ2-3
DNA: TGTGCCAGCAGCCCGATAGCGGGAGGGCTGGATACGCAGTATTTT
CDR3: CASSPIAGGLDTQYF

D: TRBD1
size: NA
V: TRBV9
J: TRBJ2-6
DNA: TGTGCCAGCAGCGAAGACAGGGCCCCCGGGGGGGCCAACGTCCTGACTTTC
CDR3: CASSEDRAPGGANVLTF

D: NA
size: NA
V: TRBV7-2
J: TRBJ2-2
DNA: TGTGCCAGCAGCTTAGTCTGGGGCGGGAATGATGAGCTGTTTTTT
CDR3: CASSLVWGGNDELFF

D: TRBD1
size: NA
V: TRBV28
J: TRBJ2-1
DNA: TGTGCCAGCAGTCCGACAGGGGGTACGACTGAGCAGTTCTTC
CDR3: CASSPTGGTTEQFF

D: NA
size: NA
V: TRBV12-5
J: TRBJ1-5
DNA: TGTGCTAGTGGTTTGGACGGTAGCAATCAGCCCCAGCATTTT
CDR3: CASGLDGSNQPQHF

D: NA
size: few
V: TRBV4-3
J: TRBJ1-2
DNA: TGCGCCAGCAGCCAAGAGGTGCTCCCCTCGGCGTATGGCTACACCTTC
CDR3: CASSQEVLPSAYGYTF

D: TRBD1
size: NA
V: TRBV19
J: TRBJ2-1
DNA: TGTGCCAGTAGGACAGGGGGCGCCAGCAATGAGCAGTTCTTC
CDR3: CASRTGGASNEQFF